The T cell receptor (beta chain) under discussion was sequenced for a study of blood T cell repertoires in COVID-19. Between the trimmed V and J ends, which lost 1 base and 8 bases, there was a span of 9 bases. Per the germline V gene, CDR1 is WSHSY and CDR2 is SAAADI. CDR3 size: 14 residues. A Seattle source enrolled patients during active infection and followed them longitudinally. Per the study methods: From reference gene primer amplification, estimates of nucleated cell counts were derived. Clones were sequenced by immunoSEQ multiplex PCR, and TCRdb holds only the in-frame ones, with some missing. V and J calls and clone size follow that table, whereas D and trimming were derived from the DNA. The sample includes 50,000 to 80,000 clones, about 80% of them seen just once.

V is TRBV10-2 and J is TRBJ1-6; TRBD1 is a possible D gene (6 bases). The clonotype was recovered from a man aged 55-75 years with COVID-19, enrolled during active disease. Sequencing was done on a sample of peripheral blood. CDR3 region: CASSEYRVYSPLHF. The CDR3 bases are TGCGCCAGCAGTGAGTACAGGGTATATTCACCCCTCCACTTT.